The 26 T cell receptor beta chains given below trace back to one sample, sequenced in a study of cytomegalovirus exposure and HLA in healthy donors. The PCR used 60 Vbeta and 13 Jbeta primers. Clones were read by immunoSEQ multiplex PCR, and TCRdb kept only the in-frame ones, dropping some. The sample contains 90,000 or so clones, around three fifths of which appear only once. Sequencing was carried out using PBMCs. The receptors were sampled from a boy aged 5-17 years in good health and CMV-seropositive.

This chain connects TRBV29-1 to TRBJ2-3; TRBD2 might be the D (6 bases). Germline lookup yields CDR1 SQVTM and CDR2 ANQGSEA. The CDR3 is 15 residues long. The V end lost 4 bases, the J end lost 0 bases, and 14 bases lay between the germline ends. The CDR3 here is CSVVPRDRSTDTQYF. In DNA form, the CDR3 reads TGCAGCGTTGTTCCGCGGGACCGCAGCACAGATACGCAGTATTTT.

For this clone: A read error may produce the germline difference seen at one junction end. The chain's CDR3 is CASREGRVAHQPQHF. The CDR3 nucleotides read TGTGCCAGCAGGGAAGGCAGGGTTGCCCATCAGCCCCAGCATTTT. The chain couples TRBV6-1 to TRBJ1-5, with a weak D call TRBD1 (5 bases). The CDR3 runs to 15 residues. The germline CDR1 and CDR2 sequences are MNHNS and SASEGT.

This clone was counted only a few times. The V call is TRBV9, the J call TRBJ2-1, with 10 nucleotides matching TRBD2. This CDR3 is 15 amino acids long. The germline V gene encodes CDR1 SGDLS and CDR2 YYNGEE. With 4 bases clipped from V and 1 base from J, the junction kept 2 bases outside the gene matches. Written as DNA, the CDR3 is TGTGCCAGCAGCCGGACTAGCGGTTCCTACAATGAGCAGTTCTTC. Encoded protein: CASSRTSGSYNEQFF.

The chain is built from TRBV5-4 and TRBJ2-3; 11 nucleotides match TRBD2. V lost 5 bases and J lost 2; bases outside the gene matches: 7. The CDR3 runs to 16 residues. From germline, CDR1 is SGHNT and CDR2 YYREEE (reference sequence). In DNA, the CDR3 is TGTGCCAGCAGGACCACTAGCGGGGGAGACACAGATACGCAGTATTTT. It encodes CASRTTSGGDTDTQYF.

The rearrangement joins TRBV6-1 to TRBJ2-3; TRBD1 matches at 8 bases. The CDR3 loop spans 16 amino acids. The V gene's germline CDR1 is MNHNS and CDR2 SASEGT. The trim removed 3 bases at V and 4 bases at J, leaving 9 bases unmatched. The chain's CDR3 is CASSDSPGGGADTQYF. The CDR3 DNA is TGTGCCAGCAGTGATTCCCCAGGGGGCGGGGCAGATACGCAGTATTTT.

The chain uses TRBV5-5 and TRBJ2-2; 9 bases align to TRBD1. The CDR3 totals 15 residues. Germline V CDR1 and CDR2: SGHKS, YYEKEE (reference sequence). V lost 3 bases and J lost 7; bases outside the gene matches: 7. The CDR3 coding sequence is TGTGCCAGCAGCTCCGGACAGGGGAGAAACGGGGAGCTGTTTTTT. Encoded protein: CASSSGQGRNGELFF. Full variable domain (outside the CDR3, taken from reference TRBV5-5 and TRBJ2-2): DAGVTQSPTHLIKTRGQQVTLRCSPISGHKSVSWYQQVLGQGPQFIFQYYEKEERGRGNFPDRFSARQFPNYSSELNVNALLLGDSALYLCASSSGQGRNGELFFGEGSRLTVL.

This chain connects TRBV6-1 to TRBJ2-1, with 10 positions matching TRBD2. V was pared by 7 bases and J by 10 bases, with 10 bases of the junction left unmatched. The CDR3 is 14 residues long. The germline gives CDR1 MNHNS, CDR2 SASEGT. CDR3 sequence (DNA): TGTGCCAGCATGCCCAGCGGGGGGGCCCTCGAGCAGTTCTTC. Amino acids: CASMPSGGALEQFF.

This clone has a handful of counts. This chain connects TRBV19 to TRBJ1-5, with 7 nucleotides matching TRBD1. The CDR3 has 14 residues. The V and J ends lost 9 bases and 4 bases, in that order; junction bases with no gene match: 9. Germline loops: CDR1 LNHDA, CDR2 SQIVND (reference sequence). The CDR3 DNA sequence: TGTGCCAGCCGGGACAGATTGTTGAATCAGCCCCAGCATTTT. Protein: CASRDRLLNQPQHF.

The chain uses TRBV5-1 and TRBJ2-1; perhaps TRBD2 as D (6 bases). V was shortened by 5 bases and J by 0 bases, with 12 bases between the two germline ends. The CDR3 has 15 residues. Germline V gives CDR1 SGHRS, CDR2 YFSETQ. The CDR3 sequence: CASRAGQSSYNEQFF. CDR3 coding DNA: TGCGCCAGCAGGGCGGGGCAGAGCTCCTACAATGAGCAGTTCTTC.

V is TRBV5-1 and J is TRBJ2-2, with 14 bases aligning to TRBD2. The CDR3 contains 16 residues. CDR1 is SGHRS and CDR2 is YFSETQ in the germline V gene. The V segment lost 4 bases and the J segment 6 bases; nucleotides outside the gene matches: 5. The DNA for the CDR3 is TGCGCCAGCAGCCCGGGACTAGCGGGAGTAGCCGGGGAGCTGTTTTTT. This translates into CASSPGLAGVAGELFF.

This clone turned up a few times. The rearrangement uses TRBV4-1 and TRBJ2-7; D may be TRBD1 (6 bases). Trimming took off 9 bases at V and 1 base at J, with 13 bases between the two ends. Germline values: CDR1 MGHRA, CDR2 YSYEKL. The CDR3 has 13 amino acids. CDR3 nucleotides: TGCGCCAGTTCCCGACAGGCTTCCTACGAGCAGTACTTC. Amino acid sequence: CASSRQASYEQYF.

The V call is TRBV30, the J call TRBJ1-2, with 10 bases identical to TRBD1. V lost 2 bases and J lost 4; bases outside the gene matches: 7. From germline, CDR1 is GTSNPN and CDR2 SVGIG (reference sequence). This CDR3 comprises 15 residues. Here the CDR3 DNA reads TGTGCCTGGAGTCAAAGGACAGGGGGGGTCTATGGCTACACCTTC. Amino acids: CAWSQRTGGVYGYTF.

The chain has TRBV5-1 and TRBJ1-4, with 8 bases aligning to TRBD1. The CDR3 spans 15 residues. J gave up 8 bases and V 4 bases, and 10 bases lay outside the gene matches. Per germline, CDR1 SGHRS and CDR2 YFSETQ. In DNA form, the CDR3 reads TGCGCCAGCAGCCGGACTCCAGGGGGCAAGGAAAAACTGTTTTTT. Translated: CASSRTPGGKEKLFF.

This clone has only a few counts. The chain employs TRBV6-6 and TRBJ1-4; 7 bases map to TRBD1. The CDR3 runs to 15 residues. Germline CDR1 reads MNHNY; CDR2 reads SVGAGI (reference sequence). V lost 4 bases, J lost 5 bases, and 7 bases stayed unmatched. In DNA, the CDR3 is TGTGCCAGCAGTTTAACAGGGGTCGCAAATGAAAAACTGTTTTTT. It codes for CASSLTGVANEKLFF.

Only a few counts were recorded for this clone. The chain recombines TRBV2 with TRBJ1-4, with 9 positions matching TRBD1. J was trimmed by 10 bases and V by 9 bases; bases with no gene match: 6. CDR3 length: 12 residues. Germline V CDR1 and CDR2: SNHLY, FYNNEI. CDR3 DNA: TGTGCCAGTTGGGACAGGGAGGGAAAACTGTTTTTT. Protein product: CASWDREGKLFF.

There are a few counts of this clone. The chain has TRBV5-6 and TRBJ2-2; D is unclear. Germline V gene data show CDR1 as SGHDT and CDR2 as YYEEEE. This CDR3 has 15 residues. The ends were cut back, 4 bases at V and 4 bases at J, with 14 bases in the middle. The CDR3 DNA sequence: TGTGCCAGCAGCCTCCCTCAGGTCCCCACCGGGGAGCTGTTTTTT. The encoded protein is CASSLPQVPTGELFF.

The genes are TRBV9 and TRBJ1-1; D is unclear. Germline lookup yields CDR1 SGDLS and CDR2 YYNGEE. V was trimmed by 5 bases and J by 1 base, leaving 9 bases between them. The CDR3 is 13 residues long. The CDR3 spells CASSRQTNTEAFF. In nucleotides, the CDR3 is TGTGCCAGCAGTAGACAAACGAACACTGAAGCTTTCTTT. The full variable domain, completed using reference TRBV9 and TRBJ1-1, is DSGVTQTPKHLITATGQRVTLRCSPRSGDLSVYWYQQSLDQGLQFLIQYYNGEERAKGNILERFSAQQFPDLHSELNLSSLELGDSALYFCASSRQTNTEAFFGQGTRLTVV.

The chain links TRBV11-1 to TRBJ1-2; no clear D. Trimming removed 8 bases at V and 0 bases at J, with 13 bases between. Germline loops: CDR1 SGHAT, CDR2 FQDESV (reference sequence). This CDR3 has 14 residues. This CDR3 is CASADSSSNYGYTF. The CDR3 nucleotides are TGTGCCAGCGCCGACTCCTCTTCTAACTATGGCTACACCTTC.

This clone was found a few times. The chain recombines TRBV5-1 with TRBJ2-3, with 7 bases lining up with TRBD1. Trimming removed 0 bases from V and 5 bases from J; junction bases left unmatched: 3. This CDR3 has 14 residues. In germline, CDR1 is SGHRS, CDR2 YFSETQ. As DNA, the CDR3 is TGCGCCAGCAGCTTGGGACAGGGAGTAGATACGCAGTATTTT. This gives the protein CASSLGQGVDTQYF.

The J gene is TRBJ1-1, the V gene TRBV29-1; D ambiguous. The V end lost 0 bases, the J end lost 0 bases, and 5 bases lay between the germline ends. In germline, CDR1 is SQVTM, CDR2 ANQGSEA. CDR3 length: 13 residues. CDR3 protein: CSVEETVNTEAFF. CDR3 in DNA: TGCAGCGTTGAAGAAACGGTGAACACTGAAGCTTTCTTT.

Only a few counts were recorded for this clone. This chain connects TRBV18 to TRBJ2-7, with a tentative D call TRBD1 (7 bases). The germline gives CDR1 KGHSH, CDR2 LQKENI. CDR3 length: 15 amino acids. Trimming cost V 5 bases and J 4 bases, with 18 bases left between them. The CDR3 loop reads CASSTFGGGKYEQYF. As DNA, the CDR3 is TGTGCCAGCTCAACTTTTGGAGGGGGCAAGTACGAGCAGTACTTC.

In this sample, this clone turned up a few times. As DNA, the CDR3 is TGCGCCAGCAGCGTCAAAGGGGTAGACACTGAAGCTTTCTTT. It codes for CASSVKGVDTEAFF. The J gene is TRBJ1-1, the V gene TRBV5-1; weak D call: TRBD1 (5 bases). V was shortened by 4 bases and J by 3 bases, with 13 bases between the two germline ends. This CDR3 has 14 residues. In germline, CDR1 is SGHRS, CDR2 YFSETQ.

The gene calls are TRBV5-1 and TRBJ1-3; weak D call: TRBD1 (6 bases). The CDR3 totals 17 residues. Germline V gene sequence: CDR1 SGHRS, CDR2 YFSETQ. V shed 4 bases and J shed 4 bases, with 21 bases lying between them. CDR3 region: CASSLGITGSEGNTIYF. CDR3 in DNA: TGCGCCAGCAGCCTGGGTATCACAGGGTCGGAAGGAAACACCATATATTTT.

The chain has TRBV15 and TRBJ1-1, with D unresolved. Germline V gives CDR1 LNHNV, CDR2 YYDKDF (reference sequence). Trimming took 0 bases from V and 3 from J, leaving 11 bases between them. The CDR3 contains 15 residues. CDR3 amino acids: CATSRDRTDYTEAFF. In nucleotides, the CDR3 is TGTGCCACCAGCAGAGATAGGACGGACTACACTGAAGCTTTCTTT.

The chain recombines TRBV28 with TRBJ1-5, with D possibly matching TRBD1 (5 bases). Germline lookup yields CDR1 MDHEN and CDR2 SYDVKM. CDR3 length equals 14 residues. The V and J ends lost 3 bases and 6 bases respectively, with 12 bases between them. The DNA of the CDR3 is TGTGCCAGCAGTTTGGTGCAGGGAAGTCAGCCCCAGCATTTT. Translation: CASSLVQGSQPQHF.

The rearrangement uses TRBV18 and TRBJ2-5; 10 bases line up with TRBD1. TRBJ2-7 explains the end of the DNA better; the J call may be wrong. The CDR3 sequence is 14 residues long. Germline loops: CDR1 KGHSH, CDR2 LQKENI. The CDR3 is CASSLGQGAYEQYF. CDR3 DNA: TGTGCCAGCTCACTAGGACAGGGGGCCTACGAGCAGTACTTC.